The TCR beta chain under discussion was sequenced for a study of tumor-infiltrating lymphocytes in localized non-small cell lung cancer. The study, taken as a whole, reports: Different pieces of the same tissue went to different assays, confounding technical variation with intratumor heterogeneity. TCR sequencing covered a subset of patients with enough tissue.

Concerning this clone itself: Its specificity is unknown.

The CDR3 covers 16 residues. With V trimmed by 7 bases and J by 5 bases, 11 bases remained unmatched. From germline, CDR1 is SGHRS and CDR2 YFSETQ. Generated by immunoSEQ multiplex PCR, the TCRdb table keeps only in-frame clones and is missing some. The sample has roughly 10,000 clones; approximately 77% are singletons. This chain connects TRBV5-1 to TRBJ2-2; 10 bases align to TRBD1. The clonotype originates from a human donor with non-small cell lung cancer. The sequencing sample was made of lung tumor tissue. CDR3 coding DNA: TGCGCCAGCTCGTCCGACAGGGGGCTTGAAACCGGGGAGCTGTTTTTT. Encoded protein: CASSSDRGLETGELFF.